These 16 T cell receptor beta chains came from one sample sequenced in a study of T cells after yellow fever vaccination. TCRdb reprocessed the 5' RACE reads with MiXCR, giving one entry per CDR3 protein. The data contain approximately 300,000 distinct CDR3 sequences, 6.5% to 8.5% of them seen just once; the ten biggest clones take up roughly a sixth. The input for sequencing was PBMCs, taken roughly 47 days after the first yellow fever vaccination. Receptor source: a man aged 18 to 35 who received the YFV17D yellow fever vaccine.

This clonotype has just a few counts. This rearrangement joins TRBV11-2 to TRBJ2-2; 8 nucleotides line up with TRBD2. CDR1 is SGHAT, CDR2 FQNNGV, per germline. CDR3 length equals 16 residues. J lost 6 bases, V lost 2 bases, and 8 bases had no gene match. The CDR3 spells CASSLSGGAVAGELFF. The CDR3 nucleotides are TGTGCCAGCAGCTTATCCGGGGGGGCCGTCGCCGGGGAGCTGTTTTTT.

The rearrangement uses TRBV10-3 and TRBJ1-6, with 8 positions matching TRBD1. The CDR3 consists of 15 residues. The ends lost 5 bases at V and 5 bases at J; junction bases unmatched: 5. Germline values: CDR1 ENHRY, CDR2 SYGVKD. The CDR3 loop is CAISKTGADNSPLHF. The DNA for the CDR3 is TGTGCCATCAGTAAGACAGGGGCGGATAATTCACCCCTCCACTTT.

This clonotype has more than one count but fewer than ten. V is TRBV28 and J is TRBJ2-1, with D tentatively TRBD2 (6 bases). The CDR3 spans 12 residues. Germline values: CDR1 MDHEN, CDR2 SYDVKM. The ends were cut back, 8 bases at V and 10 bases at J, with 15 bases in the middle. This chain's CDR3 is CASGAGSLEQFF. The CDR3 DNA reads TGTGCCAGCGGAGCGGGTAGTCTCGAGCAGTTCTTC.

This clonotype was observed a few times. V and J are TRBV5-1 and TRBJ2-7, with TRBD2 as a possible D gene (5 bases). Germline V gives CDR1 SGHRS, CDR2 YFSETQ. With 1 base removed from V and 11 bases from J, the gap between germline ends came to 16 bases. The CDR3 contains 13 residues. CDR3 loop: CASSLFGVKAEYF. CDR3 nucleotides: TGCGCCAGCAGCTTGTTCGGGGTTAAAGCGGAGTACTTC.

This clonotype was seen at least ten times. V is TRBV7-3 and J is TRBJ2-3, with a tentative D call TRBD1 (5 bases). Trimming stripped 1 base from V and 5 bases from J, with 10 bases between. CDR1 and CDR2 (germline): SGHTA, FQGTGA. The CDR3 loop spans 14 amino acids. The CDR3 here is CASSLRQGQDTQYF. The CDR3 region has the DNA TGTGCCAGCAGCTTAAGGCAGGGTCAAGATACGCAGTATTTT.

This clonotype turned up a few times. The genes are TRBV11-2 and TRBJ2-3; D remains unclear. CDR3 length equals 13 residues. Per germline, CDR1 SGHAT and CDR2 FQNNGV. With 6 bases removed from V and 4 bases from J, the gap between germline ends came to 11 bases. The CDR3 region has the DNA TGTGCCAGCAGGCCGAATACTTCAGATACGCAGTATTTT. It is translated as CASRPNTSDTQYF.

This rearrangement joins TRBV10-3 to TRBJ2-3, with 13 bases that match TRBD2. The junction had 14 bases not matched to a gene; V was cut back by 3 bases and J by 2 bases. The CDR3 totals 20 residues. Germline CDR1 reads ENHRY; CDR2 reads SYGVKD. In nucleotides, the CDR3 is TGTGCCATCAGTGAAGCCTTCTCCGGGACTAGCGGGGCGATCACAGATACGCAGTATTTT. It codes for CAISEAFSGTSGAITDTQYF.

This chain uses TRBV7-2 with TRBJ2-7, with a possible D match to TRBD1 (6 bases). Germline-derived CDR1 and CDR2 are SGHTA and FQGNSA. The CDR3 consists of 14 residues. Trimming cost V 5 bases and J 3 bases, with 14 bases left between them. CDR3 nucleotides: TGTGCCAGCAGCCCCTCGACAGGATTCTACGAGCAGTACGTC. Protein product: CASSPSTGFYEQYV.

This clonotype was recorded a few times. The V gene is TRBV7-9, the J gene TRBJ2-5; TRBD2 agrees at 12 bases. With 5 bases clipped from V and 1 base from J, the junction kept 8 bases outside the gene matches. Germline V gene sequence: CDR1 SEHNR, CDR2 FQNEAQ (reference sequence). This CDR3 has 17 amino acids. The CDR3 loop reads CASSTGLAGGSQETQYF. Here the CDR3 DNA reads TGTGCCAGCAGCACCGGCCTAGCGGGGGGGAGCCAAGAGACCCAGTACTTC.

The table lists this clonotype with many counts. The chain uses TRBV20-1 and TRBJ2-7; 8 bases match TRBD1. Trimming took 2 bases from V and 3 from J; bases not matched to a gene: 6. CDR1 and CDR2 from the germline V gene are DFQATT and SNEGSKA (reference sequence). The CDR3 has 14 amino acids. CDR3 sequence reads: CSARPPDRDYEQYV. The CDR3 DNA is TGCAGTGCTAGACCACCGGACAGGGACTACGAGCAGTACGTC.

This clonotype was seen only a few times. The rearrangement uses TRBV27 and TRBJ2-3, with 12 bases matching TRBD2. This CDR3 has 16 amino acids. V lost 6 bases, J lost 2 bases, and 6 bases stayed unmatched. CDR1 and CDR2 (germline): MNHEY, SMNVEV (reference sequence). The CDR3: CASSYLAGGHTDTQYF. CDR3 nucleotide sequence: TGTGCCAGCAGCTACCTAGCGGGGGGGCACACAGATACGCAGTATTTT.

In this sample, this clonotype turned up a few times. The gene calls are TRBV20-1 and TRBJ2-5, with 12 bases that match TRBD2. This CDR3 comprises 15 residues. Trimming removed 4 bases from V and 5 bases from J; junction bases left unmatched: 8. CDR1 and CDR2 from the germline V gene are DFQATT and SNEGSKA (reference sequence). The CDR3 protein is CSATRLAGARETQYF. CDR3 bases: TGCAGTGCTACTAGACTAGCGGGGGCCCGGGAGACCCAGTACTTC.

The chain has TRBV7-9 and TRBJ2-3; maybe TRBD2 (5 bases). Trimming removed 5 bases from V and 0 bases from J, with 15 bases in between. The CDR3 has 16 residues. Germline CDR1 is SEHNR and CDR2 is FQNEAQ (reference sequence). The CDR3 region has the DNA TGTGCCAGCAGCCCCCCCTCGGGGAAGAGCACAGATACGCAGTATTTT. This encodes CASSPPSGKSTDTQYF.

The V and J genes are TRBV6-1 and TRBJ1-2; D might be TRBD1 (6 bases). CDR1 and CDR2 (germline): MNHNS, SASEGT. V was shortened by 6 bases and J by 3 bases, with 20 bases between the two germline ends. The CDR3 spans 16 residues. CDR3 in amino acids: CASSDGPSGVHYGYTF. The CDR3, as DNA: TGTGCCAGCAGCGACGGGCCATCAGGGGTACACTATGGCTACACCTTC.

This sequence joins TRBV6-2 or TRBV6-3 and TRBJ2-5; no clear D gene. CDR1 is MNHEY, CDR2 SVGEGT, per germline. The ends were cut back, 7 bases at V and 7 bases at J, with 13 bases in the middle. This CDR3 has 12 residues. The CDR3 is CASTYSPGTQYF. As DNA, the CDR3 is TGTGCCAGCACCTACTCCCCGGGGACCCAGTACTTC.

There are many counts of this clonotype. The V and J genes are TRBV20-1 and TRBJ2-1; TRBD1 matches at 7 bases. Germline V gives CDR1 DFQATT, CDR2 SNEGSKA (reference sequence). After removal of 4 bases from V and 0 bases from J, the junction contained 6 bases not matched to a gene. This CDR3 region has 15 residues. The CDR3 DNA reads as TGCAGTGCTACTAAGGACAGGCCCTCCTACAATGAGCAGTTCTTC. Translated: CSATKDRPSYNEQFF.